One sample yielded the 28 T cell receptor beta chains listed below, sequenced in a study of shared clonotypes between healthy human individuals. Clones were read by immunoSEQ multiplex PCR, and TCRdb kept only the in-frame ones, dropping some. The table includes 2,500,000 or so clones, over 85% detected once. The sequenced sample consisted of naive CD4+ T cells from PBMCs. The subset was: CD45RA+ positively selected. Receptors were obtained from a man aged 18 to 30 in good health. Some clones in this sample may be carry-over from other donors' samples.

This chain uses TRBV28 with TRBJ2-7; weak D call: TRBD2 (5 bases). The germline gives CDR1 MDHEN, CDR2 SYDVKM. The CDR3 runs to 15 residues. The germline V and J ends were trimmed by 0 bases and 3 bases, with 12 bases remaining between them. The CDR3 is CASSLWGRDRYEQYF. The CDR3 bases are TGTGCCAGCAGTTTATGGGGGAGAGATCGCTACGAGCAGTACTTC.

The chain employs TRBV7-9 and TRBJ2-7; D perhaps matches TRBD1 (6 bases). Germline CDR1 SEHNR, CDR2 FQNEAQ (reference sequence). CDR3 length equals 14 residues. Trimming took off 3 bases at V and 5 bases at J, with 14 bases between the two ends. DNA of the CDR3: TGTGCCAGCAGCTTTTGGGGGCTCACCAACGAGCAGTACTTC. Translation: CASSFWGLTNEQYF.

The chain recombines TRBV5-5 with TRBJ1-1; TRBD1 aligns across 7 bases. V shed 3 bases and J 1 base; nucleotides not matched to a gene: 9. CDR1 and CDR2 (germline): SGHKS, YYEKEE (reference sequence). This CDR3 is 16 amino acids long. The CDR3 sequence is CASSYRQGGGNTEAFF. In nucleotides, the CDR3 is TGTGCCAGCAGCTATAGACAGGGAGGAGGGAACACTGAAGCTTTCTTT.

The V call is TRBV19, the J call TRBJ1-5; D is unclear. Germline V lookup: CDR1 LNHDA, CDR2 SQIVND (reference sequence). V was clipped by 0 bases and J by 7 bases, with 7 bases between them. This CDR3 region has 13 residues. The CDR3 nucleotides read TGTGCCAGTAGTATAGATAGGACCCAGCCCCAGCATTTT. Translating gives CASSIDRTQPQHF.

V and J are TRBV28 and TRBJ1-2; unclear D gene. CDR3 length: 13 amino acids. From germline, CDR1 is MDHEN and CDR2 SYDVKM. V lost 9 bases and J 1 base, leaving 12 bases between the germline ends. The CDR3 DNA reads as TGTGCCAGTTTCGAGGATATTAACTATGGCTACACCTTC. Protein product: CASFEDINYGYTF.

As regards this clone: Other DNA sequences in the sample encode the same CDR3. The rearrangement joins TRBV28 to TRBJ2-1; 8 nucleotides agree with TRBD2. Germline V lookup: CDR1 MDHEN, CDR2 SYDVKM. This CDR3 has 14 amino acids. With 2 bases clipped from V and 7 bases from J, the junction kept 4 bases outside the gene matches. The CDR3 loop is CASSLTGGGNEQFF. CDR3 sequence (DNA): TGTGCCAGCAGTTTAACGGGAGGGGGAAATGAGCAGTTCTTC. The full variable domain, completed using reference TRBV28 and TRBJ2-1, is DVKVTQSSRYLVKRTGEKVFLECVQDMDHENMFWYRQDPGLGLRLIYFSYDVKMKEKGDIPEGYSVSREKKERFSLILESASTNQTSMYLCASSLTGGGNEQFFGPGTRLTVL.

The chain has TRBV27 and TRBJ2-2; unclear D gene. This CDR3 is 13 amino acids long. V gave up 3 bases and J gave up 6 bases, with 8 bases separating them. Germline values: CDR1 MNHEY, CDR2 SMNVEV (reference sequence). CDR3 sequence (DNA): TGTGCCAGCAGTTTTAGTTATTCCGGGGAGCTGTTTTTT. It yields the protein CASSFSYSGELFF.

The rearrangement joins TRBV7-9 to TRBJ1-3, with a tentative D call TRBD1 (6 bases). The CDR3 runs to 16 residues. The germline V gene has CDR1 SEHNR and CDR2 FQNEAQ (reference sequence). V was clipped by 4 bases and J by 0 bases, with 13 bases between them. In DNA form, the CDR3 reads TGTGCCAGCAGCTCCCGGGACACTCACTCTGGAAACACCATATATTTT. Protein product: CASSSRDTHSGNTIYF.

This chain joins TRBV19 and TRBJ2-7; the match to TRBD2 covers 10 bases. V lost 5 bases and J lost 3; bases outside the gene matches: 7. From germline, CDR1 is LNHDA and CDR2 SQIVND (reference sequence). The CDR3 sequence is 15 residues long. CDR3 protein: CASSQGLASNYEQYF. The CDR3 bases are TGTGCCAGTAGTCAGGGACTAGCGAGCAACTACGAGCAGTACTTC.

V gene TRBV5-1 combines with J gene TRBJ1-4; D gene unclear. The CDR3 runs 13 residues. V was cut by 1 base and J by 8 bases, with 9 bases left in between. CDR1 SGHRS and CDR2 YFSETQ come from the germline V gene. The DNA of the CDR3 is TGCGCCAGCAGCTTGAGCGGAGGGGAAAAACTGTTTTTT. This translates into CASSLSGGEKLFF.

Worth noting for this clone: The sample contains more than one DNA sequence encoding this CDR3. The rearrangement links TRBV6-5 to TRBJ1-5, with a tentative D call TRBD1 (5 bases). V was pared by 2 bases and J by 7 bases, with 6 bases between. The CDR3 consists of 12 residues. Germline lookup yields CDR1 MNHEY and CDR2 SVGAGI. CDR3 coding DNA: TGTGCCAGCAGTTACAGGGACCAGCCCCAGCATTTT. It specifies CASSYRDQPQHF.

The chain is built from TRBV2 and TRBJ2-5; a weak D match, TRBD1 (5 bases). In germline, CDR1 is SNHLY, CDR2 FYNNEI. There are 15 residues in the CDR3. Trimming shortened V by 5 bases and J by 2 bases, and 15 bases separated the two germline ends. CDR3 protein: CASSRGREYQETQYF. Written as DNA, the CDR3 is TGTGCCAGCAGTAGGGGCAGGGAATATCAAGAGACCCAGTACTTC. Based on the CDR3 plus reference TRBV2 and TRBJ2-5, the full variable domain is EPEVTQTPSHQVTQMGQEVILRCVPISNHLYFYWYRQILGQKVEFLVSFYNNEISEKSEIFDDQFSVERPDGSNFTLKIRSTKLEDSAMYFCASSRGREYQETQYFGPGTRLLVL.

The chain has TRBV6-1 and TRBJ1-1; 11 positions agree with TRBD1. This CDR3 region has 16 residues. V lost 3 bases to trimming and J lost 5 bases; unmatched junction nucleotides: 8. Germline-derived CDR1 and CDR2 are MNHNS and SASEGT. In DNA, the CDR3 is TGTGCCAGCAGTGACATCGGACAGGGGGCCTTAACTGAAGCTTTCTTT. As protein: CASSDIGQGALTEAFF.

The V call is TRBV10-3, the J call TRBJ2-7, with D maybe TRBD1 (5 bases). This CDR3 has 14 residues. V was pared by 4 bases and J by 0 bases, with 10 bases between. Germline CDR1 is ENHRY and CDR2 is SYGVKD. CDR3 nucleotide sequence: TGTGCCATCAGTGGGACACTCACCTCCTACGAGCAGTACTTC. Translated: CAISGTLTSYEQYF.

V gene TRBV30 combines with J gene TRBJ2-5, with TRBD1 matching 9 bases. Germline CDR1 GTSNPN, CDR2 SVGIG (reference sequence). V shed 2 bases and J 0 bases; nucleotides not matched to a gene: 16. The CDR3 runs 19 residues. In DNA form, the CDR3 reads TGTGCCTGGAGTAAATTTATGGTGGGGGACAGGGCATACCAAGAGACCCAGTACTTC. As protein: CAWSKFMVGDRAYQETQYF.

The chain employs TRBV6-5 and TRBJ2-3, with D possibly being TRBD1 (6 bases). Germline V gene sequence: CDR1 MNHEY, CDR2 SVGAGI. V lost 6 bases and J lost 4, with 14 bases in between. CDR3 length equals 14 residues. The CDR3 reads CASRRRQVPDTQYF. DNA for the CDR3: TGTGCCAGCAGACGACGACAGGTTCCAGATACGCAGTATTTT.

The genes are TRBV28 and TRBJ2-1, with 7 bases fitting TRBD1. Germline CDR1 reads MDHEN; CDR2 reads SYDVKM. The V segment lost 8 bases and the J segment 4 bases; nucleotides outside the gene matches: 11. The CDR3 spans 15 residues. CDR3 nucleotide sequence: TGTGCCAGCTGGAGGCCCGGGACAGATTACAATGAGCAGTTCTTC. This encodes CASWRPGTDYNEQFF.

V is TRBV7-9 and J is TRBJ2-1; TRBD2 matches at 8 bases. Germline V gene lookup returns CDR1 SEHNR and CDR2 FQNEAQ (reference sequence). The CDR3 has 18 residues. V shed 1 base, J shed 6 bases, and the junction held 14 bases outside the gene matches. CDR3 residues: CASSLGLILGLASNEQFF. The CDR3 bases are TGTGCCAGCAGCTTAGGGCTCATACTCGGACTAGCCTCCAATGAGCAGTTCTTC.

The chain uses TRBV2 and TRBJ1-2; 8 nucleotides match TRBD1. V shed 6 bases and J 3 bases; nucleotides not matched to a gene: 9. There are 15 residues in the CDR3. Germline V gene lookup returns CDR1 SNHLY and CDR2 FYNNEI. The CDR3 protein is CASRLGDRGYYGYTF. The CDR3 DNA reads as TGTGCCAGCAGACTGGGAGACAGGGGTTACTATGGCTACACCTTC.

The chain employs TRBV14 and TRBJ2-5; either TRBD1 or TRBD2 may supply D (5 bases each). Looked up from germline, CDR1 is SGHDN and CDR2 is FVKESK. CDR3 length equals 15 residues. V was cut by 2 bases and J by 3 bases, with 13 bases left in between. This CDR3 is CASSQPGPVKETQYF. For the CDR3, the DNA is TGTGCCAGCAGCCAACCGGGACCGGTTAAAGAGACCCAGTACTTC.

The rearrangement links TRBV5-4 to TRBJ1-6, with 8 bases lining up with TRBD1. The CDR3 has 15 residues. V lost 4 bases to trimming and J lost 3 bases; unmatched junction nucleotides: 3. Germline-derived CDR1 and CDR2 are SGHNT and YYREEE (reference sequence). Written as DNA, the CDR3 is TGTGCCAGCAGCCGGACAGGGAACTATAATTCACCCCTCCACTTT. Translation gives CASSRTGNYNSPLHF.

This rearrangement joins TRBV4-3 to TRBJ2-1; 7 nucleotides agree with TRBD1. The trim removed 0 bases at V and 10 bases at J, leaving 24 bases unmatched. Germline V gene lookup returns CDR1 LGHNA and CDR2 YSLEER. This CDR3 is built from 20 residues. CDR3 region: CASSQDLELSRDLGGGEQFF. CDR3 nucleotides: TGCGCCAGCAGCCAAGATCTGGAATTAAGTAGGGATCTAGGGGGCGGGGAGCAGTTCTTC.

This rearrangement joins TRBV19 to TRBJ2-7; TRBD1 agrees at 8 bases. V trimming: 3 bases; J trimming: 3 bases; junction bases outside the gene matches: 7. This CDR3 spans 15 amino acids. CDR1 LNHDA and CDR2 SQIVND come from the germline V gene (reference sequence). The chain's CDR3 is CASSIGAGGVYEQYF. In DNA form, the CDR3 reads TGTGCCAGTAGTATTGGGGCAGGGGGCGTCTACGAGCAGTACTTC.

J is TRBJ2-7 and V is TRBV6-1; 9 nucleotides agree with TRBD1. This CDR3 contains 15 residues. V shed 4 bases, J shed 5 bases, and the junction held 9 bases outside the gene matches. Germline loops: CDR1 MNHNS, CDR2 SASEGT. Here the CDR3 DNA reads TGTGCCAGCAGTGCCCCGGGACAGGGAACCCACGAGCAGTACTTC. Protein: CASSAPGQGTHEQYF.

Only one count was recorded for this clone. The chain combines TRBV5-5 with TRBJ2-3; tentatively, D is TRBD2 (5 bases). The germline V gene encodes CDR1 SGHKS and CDR2 YYEKEE (reference sequence). There are 13 residues in the CDR3. The germline V and J ends were trimmed by 0 bases and 10 bases, with 12 bases remaining between them. In DNA form, the CDR3 reads TGTGCCAGCAGCTTGGAAACGGGGTTCTCGCAGTATTTT. Its translation: CASSLETGFSQYF.

V and J are TRBV5-1 and TRBJ2-3; D might be TRBD1 (6 bases). Germline-derived CDR1 and CDR2 are SGHRS and YFSETQ. Trimming stripped 4 bases from V and 5 bases from J, with 17 bases between. This CDR3 has 15 amino acids. The CDR3 protein is CASSPAQGRIDTQYF. CDR3 nucleotide sequence: TGCGCCAGCAGCCCGGCTCAGGGGAGAATAGATACGCAGTATTTT.

The rearrangement uses TRBV5-4 and TRBJ2-7, with TRBD2 as a possible D gene (6 bases). Germline V gene data show CDR1 as SGHNT and CDR2 as YYREEE (reference sequence). CDR3 size: 15 residues. Trimming shortened V by 4 bases and J by 4 bases, and 18 bases separated the two germline ends. The CDR3 DNA sequence: TGTGCCAGCAGCCTGGAGGGAGCGAGAGGGTACGAGCAGTACTTC. Protein: CASSLEGARGYEQYF.

The chain joins TRBV5-1 to TRBJ2-2; 11 bases align to TRBD2. The CDR3 runs 18 residues. V lost 1 base and J lost 2; bases outside the gene matches: 7. Looked up from germline, CDR1 is SGHRS and CDR2 is YFSETQ. CDR3 nucleotide sequence: TGCGCCAGCAGCTTGTTTCCCGGGACTAGCGGCAACACCGGGGAGCTGTTTTTT. Translating gives CASSLFPGTSGNTGELFF. The full variable domain, its missing parts supplied by reference TRBV5-1 and TRBJ2-2, is KAGVTQTPRYLIKTRGQQVTLSCSPISGHRSVSWYQQTPGQGLQFLFEYFSETQRNKGNFPGRFSGRQFSNSRSEMNVSTLELGDSALYLCASSLFPGTSGNTGELFFGEGSRLTVL.